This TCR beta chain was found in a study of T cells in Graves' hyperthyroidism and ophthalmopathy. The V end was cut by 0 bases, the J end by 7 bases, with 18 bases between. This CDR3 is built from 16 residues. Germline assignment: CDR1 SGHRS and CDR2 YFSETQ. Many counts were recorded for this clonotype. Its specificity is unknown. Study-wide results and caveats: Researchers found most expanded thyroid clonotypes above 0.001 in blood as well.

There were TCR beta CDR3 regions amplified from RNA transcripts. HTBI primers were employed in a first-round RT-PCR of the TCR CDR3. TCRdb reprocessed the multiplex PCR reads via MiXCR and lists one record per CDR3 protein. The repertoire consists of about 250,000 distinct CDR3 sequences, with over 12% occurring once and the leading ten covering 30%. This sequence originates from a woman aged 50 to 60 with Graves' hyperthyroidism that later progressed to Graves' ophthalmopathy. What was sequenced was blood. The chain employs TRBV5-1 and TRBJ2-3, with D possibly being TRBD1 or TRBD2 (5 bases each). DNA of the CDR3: TGCGCCAGCAGCTTGGCCCAGGGACGCGTGGGGAATACGCAGTATTTT. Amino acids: CASSLAQGRVGNTQYF.